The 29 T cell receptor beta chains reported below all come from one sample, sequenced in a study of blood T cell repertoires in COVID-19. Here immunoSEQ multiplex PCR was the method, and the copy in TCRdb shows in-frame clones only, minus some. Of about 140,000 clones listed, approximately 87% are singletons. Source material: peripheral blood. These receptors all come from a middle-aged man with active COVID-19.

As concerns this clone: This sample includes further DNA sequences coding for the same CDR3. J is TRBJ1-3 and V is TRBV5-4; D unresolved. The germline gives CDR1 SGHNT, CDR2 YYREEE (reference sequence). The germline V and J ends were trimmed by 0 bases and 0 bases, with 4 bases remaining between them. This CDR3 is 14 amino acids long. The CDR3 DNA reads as TGTGCCAGCAGCTTGGGCAGCTCTGGAAACACCATATATTTT. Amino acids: CASSLGSSGNTIYF.

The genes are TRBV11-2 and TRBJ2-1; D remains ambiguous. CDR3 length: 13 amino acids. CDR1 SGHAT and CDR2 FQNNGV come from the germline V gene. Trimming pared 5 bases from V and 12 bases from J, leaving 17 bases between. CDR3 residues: CASSQAPGSWQFF. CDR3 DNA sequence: TGTGCCAGCAGCCAGGCCCCCGGTTCGTGGCAGTTCTTC.

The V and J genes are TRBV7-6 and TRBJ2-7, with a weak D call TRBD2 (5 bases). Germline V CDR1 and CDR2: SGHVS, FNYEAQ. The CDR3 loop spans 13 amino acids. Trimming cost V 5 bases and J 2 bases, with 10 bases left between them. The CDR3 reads CASSDYSTYEQYF. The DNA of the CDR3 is TGTGCCAGCAGCGACTATAGTACCTACGAGCAGTACTTC.

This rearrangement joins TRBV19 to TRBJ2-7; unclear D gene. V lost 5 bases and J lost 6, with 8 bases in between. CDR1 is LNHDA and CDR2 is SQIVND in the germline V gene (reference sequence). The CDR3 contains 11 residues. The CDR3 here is CASSRLGEQYF. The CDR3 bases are TGTGCCAGTAGTCGACTTGGCGAGCAGTACTTC.

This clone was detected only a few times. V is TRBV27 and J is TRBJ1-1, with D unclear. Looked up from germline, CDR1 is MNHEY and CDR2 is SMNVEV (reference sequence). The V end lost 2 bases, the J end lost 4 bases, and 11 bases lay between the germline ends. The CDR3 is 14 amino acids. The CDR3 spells CASSLRRGGTEAFF. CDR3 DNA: TGTGCCAGCAGTTTAAGGCGGGGAGGCACTGAAGCTTTCTTT.

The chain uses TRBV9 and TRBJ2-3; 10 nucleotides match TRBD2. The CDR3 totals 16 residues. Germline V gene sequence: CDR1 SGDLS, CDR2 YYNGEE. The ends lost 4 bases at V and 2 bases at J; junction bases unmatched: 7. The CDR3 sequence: CASSLTGTSATDTQYF. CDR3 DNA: TGTGCCAGCAGCCTCACCGGGACTAGCGCCACAGATACGCAGTATTTT.

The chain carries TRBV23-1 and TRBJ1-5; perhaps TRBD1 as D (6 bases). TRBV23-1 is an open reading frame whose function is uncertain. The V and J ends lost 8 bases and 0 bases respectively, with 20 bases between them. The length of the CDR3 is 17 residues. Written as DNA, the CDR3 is TGCGCCAGCTTTCGATCCCGGGACAAAAATAGCAATCAGCCCCAGCATTTT. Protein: CASFRSRDKNSNQPQHF.

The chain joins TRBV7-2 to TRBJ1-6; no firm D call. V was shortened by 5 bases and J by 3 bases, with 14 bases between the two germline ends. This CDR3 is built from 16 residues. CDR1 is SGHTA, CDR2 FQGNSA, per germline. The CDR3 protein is CASSPEGQSYNSPLHF. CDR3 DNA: TGTGCCAGCAGCCCCGAGGGCCAGAGCTATAATTCACCCCTCCACTTT.

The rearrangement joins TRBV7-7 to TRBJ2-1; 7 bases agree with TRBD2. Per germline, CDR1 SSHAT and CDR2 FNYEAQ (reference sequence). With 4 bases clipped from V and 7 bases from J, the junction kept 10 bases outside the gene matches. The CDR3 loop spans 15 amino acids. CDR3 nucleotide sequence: TGTGCCAGCAGCTCGGGATCCGGGGGGACGAATGAGCAGTTCTTC. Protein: CASSSGSGGTNEQFF.

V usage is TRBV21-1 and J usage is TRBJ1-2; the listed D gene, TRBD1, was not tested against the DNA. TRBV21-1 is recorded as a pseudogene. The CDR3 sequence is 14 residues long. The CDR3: CASSKAAGGYGYTF. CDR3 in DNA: TGTGCCAGCAGCAAAGCGGCAGGGGGGTATGGCTACACCTTC.

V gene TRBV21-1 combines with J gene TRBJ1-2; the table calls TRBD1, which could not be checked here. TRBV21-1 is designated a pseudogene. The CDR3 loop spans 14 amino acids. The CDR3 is CASSKEGAPYDYTF. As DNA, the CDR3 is TGTGCCAGCAGCAAAGAAGGGGCCCCATACGACTACACCTTC.

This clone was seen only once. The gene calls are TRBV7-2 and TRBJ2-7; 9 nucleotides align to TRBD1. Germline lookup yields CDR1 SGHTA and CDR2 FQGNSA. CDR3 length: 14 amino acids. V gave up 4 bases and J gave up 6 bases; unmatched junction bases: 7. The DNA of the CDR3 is TGTGCCAGCAGCTCACCGGGACAGGGCGGCGAGCAGTACTTC. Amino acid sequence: CASSSPGQGGEQYF.

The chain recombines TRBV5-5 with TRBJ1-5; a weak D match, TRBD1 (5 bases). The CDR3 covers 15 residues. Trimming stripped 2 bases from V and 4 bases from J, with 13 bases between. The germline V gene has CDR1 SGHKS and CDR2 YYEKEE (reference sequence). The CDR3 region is CASSFRGDLNQPQHF. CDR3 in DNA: TGTGCCAGCAGCTTCCGGGGGGACTTAAATCAGCCCCAGCATTTT.

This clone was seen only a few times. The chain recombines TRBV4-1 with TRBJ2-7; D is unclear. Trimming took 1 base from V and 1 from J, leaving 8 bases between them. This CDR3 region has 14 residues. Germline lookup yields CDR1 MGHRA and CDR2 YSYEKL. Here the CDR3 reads CASSQGLYSYEQYF. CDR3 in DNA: TGCGCCAGCAGCCAAGGTTTGTATTCCTACGAGCAGTACTTC.

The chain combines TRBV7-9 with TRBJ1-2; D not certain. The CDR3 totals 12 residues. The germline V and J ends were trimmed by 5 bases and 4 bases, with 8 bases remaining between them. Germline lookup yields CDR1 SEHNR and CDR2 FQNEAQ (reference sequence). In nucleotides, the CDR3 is TGTGCCAGCAGCCTACCCGGCTATGGCTACACCTTC. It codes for CASSLPGYGYTF.

DNA for the CDR3: TGTGCCAGCAGCCGAGGGGGTAGGACAGATACGCAGTATTTT. Its translation: CASSRGGRTDTQYF. This chain uses TRBV5-5 with TRBJ2-3, with D perhaps matching TRBD1 (6 bases). This CDR3 is built from 14 residues. V was pared by 4 bases and J by 3 bases, with 12 bases between. CDR1 SGHKS and CDR2 YYEKEE come from the germline V gene (reference sequence).

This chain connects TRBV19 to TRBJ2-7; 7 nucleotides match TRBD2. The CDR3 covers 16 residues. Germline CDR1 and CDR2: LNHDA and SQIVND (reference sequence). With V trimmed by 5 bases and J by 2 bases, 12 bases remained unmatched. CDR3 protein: CASSPPGGRETYEQYF. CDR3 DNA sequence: TGTGCCAGTAGTCCGCCGGGGGGACGGGAAACCTACGAGCAGTACTTC.

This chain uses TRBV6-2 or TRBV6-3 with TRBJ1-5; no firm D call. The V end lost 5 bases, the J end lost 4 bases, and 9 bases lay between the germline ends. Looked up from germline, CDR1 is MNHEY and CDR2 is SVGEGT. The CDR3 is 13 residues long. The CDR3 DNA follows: TGTGCCAGCAGTGGGCAGAATAATCAGCCCCAGCATTTT. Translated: CASSGQNNQPQHF.

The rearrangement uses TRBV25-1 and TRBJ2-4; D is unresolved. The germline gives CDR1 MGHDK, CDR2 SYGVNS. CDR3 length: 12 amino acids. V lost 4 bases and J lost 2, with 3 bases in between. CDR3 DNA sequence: TGTGCCAGCAGTGTATCCAAAAACATTCAGTACTTC. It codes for CASSVSKNIQYF.

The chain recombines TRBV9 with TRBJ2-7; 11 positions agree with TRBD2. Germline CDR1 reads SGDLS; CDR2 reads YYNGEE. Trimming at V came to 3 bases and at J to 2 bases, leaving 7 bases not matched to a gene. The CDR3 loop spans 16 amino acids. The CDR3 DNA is TGTGCCAGCAGCGCGGTAGCGGGGGGGCCCCCCTACGAGCAGTACTTC. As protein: CASSAVAGGPPYEQYF.

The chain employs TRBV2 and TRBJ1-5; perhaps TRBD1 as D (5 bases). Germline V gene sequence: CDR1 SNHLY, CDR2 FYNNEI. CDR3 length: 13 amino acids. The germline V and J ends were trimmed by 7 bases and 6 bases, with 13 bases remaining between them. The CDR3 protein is CASTRQTSQPQHF. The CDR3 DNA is TGTGCCAGCACCCGACAGACAAGTCAGCCCCAGCATTTT.

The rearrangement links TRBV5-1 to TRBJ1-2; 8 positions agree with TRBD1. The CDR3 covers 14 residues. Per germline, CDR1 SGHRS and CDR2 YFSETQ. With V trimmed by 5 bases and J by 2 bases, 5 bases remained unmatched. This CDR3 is CASRLQGDNYGYTF. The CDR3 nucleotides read TGCGCCAGCAGGTTACAGGGGGACAACTATGGCTACACCTTC.

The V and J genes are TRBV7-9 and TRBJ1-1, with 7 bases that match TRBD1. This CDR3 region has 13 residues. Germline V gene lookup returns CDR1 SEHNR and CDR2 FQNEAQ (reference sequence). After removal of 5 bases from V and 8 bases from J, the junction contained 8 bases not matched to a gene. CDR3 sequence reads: CASSSSGTVEAFF. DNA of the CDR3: TGTGCCAGCAGCAGTTCCGGGACAGTAGAAGCTTTCTTT.

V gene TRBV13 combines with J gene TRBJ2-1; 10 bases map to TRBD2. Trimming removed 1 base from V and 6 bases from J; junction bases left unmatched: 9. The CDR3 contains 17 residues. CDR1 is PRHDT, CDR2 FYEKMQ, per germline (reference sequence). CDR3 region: CASSLVSGLAQGNEQFF. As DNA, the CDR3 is TGTGCCAGCAGCTTAGTCTCGGGACTAGCGCAGGGCAATGAGCAGTTCTTC.

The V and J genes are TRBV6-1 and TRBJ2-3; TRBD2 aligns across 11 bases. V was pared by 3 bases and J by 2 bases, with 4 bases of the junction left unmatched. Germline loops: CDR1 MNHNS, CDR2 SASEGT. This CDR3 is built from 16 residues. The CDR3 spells CASSDKLAGATDTQYF. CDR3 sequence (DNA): TGTGCCAGCAGTGACAAACTAGCGGGGGCCACAGATACGCAGTATTTT.

CDR3 amino acids: CASSLLAGLSDEQFF. As DNA, the CDR3 is TGTGCCAGCAGCTTGCTAGCGGGTTTATCGGATGAGCAGTTCTTC. The gene calls are TRBV5-5 and TRBJ2-1; 8 bases are a match to TRBD2. V lost 1 base, J lost 8 bases, and 8 bases stayed unmatched. The CDR3 has 15 residues. CDR1 is SGHKS, CDR2 YYEKEE, per germline (reference sequence).

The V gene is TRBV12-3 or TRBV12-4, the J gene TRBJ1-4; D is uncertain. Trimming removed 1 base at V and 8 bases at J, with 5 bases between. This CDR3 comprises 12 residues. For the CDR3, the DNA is TGTGCCAGCAGTTTAGACGGGGAAAAACTGTTTTTT. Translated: CASSLDGEKLFF.

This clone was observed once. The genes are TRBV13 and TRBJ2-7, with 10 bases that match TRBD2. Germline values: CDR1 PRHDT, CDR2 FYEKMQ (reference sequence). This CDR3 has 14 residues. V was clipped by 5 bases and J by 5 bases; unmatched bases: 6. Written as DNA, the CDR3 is TGTGCCAGCAGCACGAGCGGGGGGGCGCACGAGCAGTACTTC. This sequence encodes CASSTSGGAHEQYF. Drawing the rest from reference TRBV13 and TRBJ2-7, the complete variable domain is AAGVIQSPRHLIKEKRETATLKCYPIPRHDTVYWYQQGPGQDPQFLISFYEKMQSDKGSIPDRFSAQQFSDYHSELNMSSLELGDSALYFCASSTSGGAHEQYFGPGTRLTVT.

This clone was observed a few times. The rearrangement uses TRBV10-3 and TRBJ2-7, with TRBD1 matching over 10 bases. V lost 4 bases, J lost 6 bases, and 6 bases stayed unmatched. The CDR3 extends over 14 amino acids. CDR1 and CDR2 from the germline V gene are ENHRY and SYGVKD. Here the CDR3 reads CAISAGGTGVEQYF. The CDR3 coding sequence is TGTGCCATCAGTGCGGGCGGGACAGGGGTCGAGCAGTACTTC.